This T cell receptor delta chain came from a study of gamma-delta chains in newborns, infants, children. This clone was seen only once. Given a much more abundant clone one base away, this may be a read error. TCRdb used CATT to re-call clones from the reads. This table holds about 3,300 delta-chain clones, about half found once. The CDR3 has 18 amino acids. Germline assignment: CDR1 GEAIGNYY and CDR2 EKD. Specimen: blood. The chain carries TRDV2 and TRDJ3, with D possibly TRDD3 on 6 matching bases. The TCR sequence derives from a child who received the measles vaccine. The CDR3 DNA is TGTGCCTGGGACACCGTGGGGATGAGCTCCTGGGACACCCGACAGATGTTTTTC. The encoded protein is CAWDTVGMSSWDTRQMFF.